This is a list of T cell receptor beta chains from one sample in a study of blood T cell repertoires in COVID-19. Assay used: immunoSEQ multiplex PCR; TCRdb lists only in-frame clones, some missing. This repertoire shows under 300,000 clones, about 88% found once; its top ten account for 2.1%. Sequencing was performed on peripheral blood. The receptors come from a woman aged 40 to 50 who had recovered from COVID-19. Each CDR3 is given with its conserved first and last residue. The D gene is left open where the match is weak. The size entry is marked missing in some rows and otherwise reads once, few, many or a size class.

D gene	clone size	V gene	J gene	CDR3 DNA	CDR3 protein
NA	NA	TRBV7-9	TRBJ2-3	TGTGCCAGCAGCCTATCGGACTTTCATACGCAGTATTTT	CASSLSDFHTQYF
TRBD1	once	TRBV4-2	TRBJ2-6	TGTGCCAGCAGCTCAACAGGGGCTGGGGCCAACGTCCTGACTTTC	CASSSTGAGANVLTF
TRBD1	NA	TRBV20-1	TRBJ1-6	TGCAGTGCTAGTCAGGGACAGAGGAATTCACCCCTCCACTTT	CSASQGQRNSPLHF
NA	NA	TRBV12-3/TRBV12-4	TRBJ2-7	TGTGCCAGCGGTTATTCCCCAGGATACGAGCAGTACTTC	CASGYSPGYEQYF
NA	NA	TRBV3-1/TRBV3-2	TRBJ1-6	TGTGCCAGCAGCCAAGCGTGGACGGGGGATTCACCCCTCCACTTT	CASSQAWTGDSPLHF
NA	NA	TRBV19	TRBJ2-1	TGTGCCAGTAGTACTAACCACAATGAGCAGTTCTTC	CASSTNHNEQFF
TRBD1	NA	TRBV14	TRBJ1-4	TGTGCCAGCAGCCTATACACCGGGACAGATGAAAAACTGTTTTTT	CASSLYTGTDEKLFF
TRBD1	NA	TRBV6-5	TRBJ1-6	TGTGCCAGCAGTTTAGGACAGGGCCCCTATAATTCACCCCTCCACTTT	CASSLGQGPYNSPLHF
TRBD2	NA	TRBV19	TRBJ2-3	TGTGCCAGTAGTAATAGCGGGGGGGCGGGAGATACGCAGTATTTT	CASSNSGGAGDTQYF
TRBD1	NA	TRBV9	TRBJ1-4	TGTGCCAGCAGCGTAGGCGAGAGGACAGGGGGTGCCACGAATGAAAAACTGTTTTTT	CASSVGERTGGATNEKLFF
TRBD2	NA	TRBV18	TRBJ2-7	TGTGCCAGCTCACCACCGAAGGTAGCGGGACCCTACGAGCAGTACTTC	CASSPPKVAGPYEQYF
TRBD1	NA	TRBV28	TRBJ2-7	TGTGCCAGTCAGGGGACAGGGGAAACCGAGCAGTACTTC	CASQGTGETEQYF
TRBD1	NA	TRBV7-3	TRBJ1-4	TGTGCCAGCAGCTTAACCCCCCCGGACAGGACAACTAATGAAAAACTGTTTTTT	CASSLTPPDRTTNEKLFF
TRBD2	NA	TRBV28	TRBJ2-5	TGTGCCAGCAGTCCTTGGACTAGCGGGGGGGCTCAAGAGACCCAGTACTTC	CASSPWTSGGAQETQYF
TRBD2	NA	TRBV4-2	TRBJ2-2	TGTGCCAGCAGCCAAGCCGGACTAGCGGGAGTGGCTGGCGGGGAGCTGTTTTTT	CASSQAGLAGVAGGELFF
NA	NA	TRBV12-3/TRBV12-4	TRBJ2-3	TGTGCCAGCAGGGACTTCTCGCATACGCAGTATTTT	CASRDFSHTQYF
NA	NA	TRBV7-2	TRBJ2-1	TGTGCCAGCAGCCCTGACAGGTCGGTCAATGAGCAGTTCTTC	CASSPDRSVNEQFF
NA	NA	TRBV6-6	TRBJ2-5	TGTGCCAGCAGTTTGGAGAAGACCCAGTACTTC	CASSLEKTQYF
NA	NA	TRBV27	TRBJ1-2	TGTGCCAGCAGTTTCAGCGGGAACCGTAACTATGGCTACACCTTC	CASSFSGNRNYGYTF
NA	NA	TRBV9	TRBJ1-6	TGTGCCAGCAGCGGGCGACAGGTCAGGGGTTCACCCCTCCACTTT	CASSGRQVRGSPLHF
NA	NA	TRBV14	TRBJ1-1	TGTGCCAGCAGCCAAGAATGGGGCAGGGTTAACACTGAAGCTTTCTTT	CASSQEWGRVNTEAFF
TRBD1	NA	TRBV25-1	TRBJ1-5	TGTGCCAGCAGGGGGACAGGCGTCAATCAGCCCCAGCATTTT	CASRGTGVNQPQHF